The 10 T cell receptor beta chains in this list originate from one sample, sequenced in a study of blood T cell repertoires in COVID-19. Sequenced by immunoSEQ multiplex PCR; TCRdb stores in-frame clones only, minus some. The sample contains 35,000 to 45,000 clones, nearly 90% of which appear only once. What was sequenced was peripheral blood. The receptor source for this set is a human donor in a cohort sampled during active COVID-19.

V usage is TRBV20-1 and J usage is TRBJ2-7; D possibly corresponds to TRBD2 (5 bases). Germline V lookup: CDR1 DFQATT, CDR2 SNEGSKA (reference sequence). The CDR3 is 14 residues long. Between the trimmed V and J ends, which lost 3 bases and 0 bases, there was a span of 12 bases. The DNA of the CDR3 is TGCAGTGCTAGTCTCAAGGACTTCTCCTACGAGCAGTACTTC. Its translation is CSASLKDFSYEQYF.

The CDR3, as DNA: TGTGCCAGCAGCCCTAATCACGGGAATGGGGAGACCCAGTACTTC. It translates to CASSPNHGNGETQYF. The chain joins TRBV6-4 to TRBJ2-5; D perhaps matches TRBD2 (5 bases). Deletions cut 6 bases from V and 5 bases from J, with 19 bases between. The CDR3 consists of 15 residues. The germline gives CDR1 MRHNA, CDR2 SNTAGT.

The chain combines TRBV18 with TRBJ2-1; 11 nucleotides agree with TRBD1. J lost 4 bases, V lost 5 bases, and 4 bases had no gene match. Germline CDR1 and CDR2: KGHSH and LQKENI. The CDR3 spans 15 residues. For the CDR3, the DNA is TGTGCCAGCTCAGTGGGGACAGGGGGATACAATGAGCAGTTCTTC. The encoded protein is CASSVGTGGYNEQFF.

This rearrangement joins TRBV4-2 to TRBJ2-1; D gene ambiguous. The CDR3 consists of 13 residues. CDR1 LGHNA and CDR2 YNFKEQ come from the germline V gene. Trimming removed 4 bases at V and 12 bases at J, with 16 bases between. The CDR3 here is CASSLRLEDGQFF. The CDR3 DNA reads as TGTGCCAGCAGCCTCCGTCTAGAAGACGGGCAGTTCTTC.

The chain uses TRBV6-5 and TRBJ2-7; D might be TRBD1 (6 bases). V lost 7 bases and J 0 bases, leaving 16 bases between the germline ends. This CDR3 has 15 residues. The germline V gene has CDR1 MNHEY and CDR2 SVGAGI. CDR3 region: CASKETGYHSYEQYF. As DNA, the CDR3 is TGTGCCAGCAAAGAGACAGGATACCACTCCTACGAGCAGTACTTC.

This chain connects TRBV12-3 or TRBV12-4 to TRBJ2-5, with D unclear. The CDR3 is 12 amino acids. V was trimmed by 3 bases and J by 5 bases, leaving 7 bases between them. The CDR3 loop is CASSFIVETQYF. CDR3 coding DNA: TGTGCCAGCAGTTTTATTGTGGAGACCCAGTACTTC.

CDR3 DNA sequence: TGCGCCAGCAGCCAGTATGACAGGGTTGGCACCATATATTTT. It translates to CASSQYDRVGTIYF. This chain uses TRBV4-1 with TRBJ1-3; the match to TRBD1 covers 7 bases. Germline V CDR1 and CDR2: MGHRA, YSYEKL. The CDR3 length is 14 residues. Trimming took 3 bases from V and 9 from J; bases not matched to a gene: 8.

The chain carries TRBV13 and TRBJ2-5, with 12 bases that match TRBD2. Trimming removed 3 bases from V and 3 bases from J; junction bases left unmatched: 2. Germline CDR1 PRHDT, CDR2 FYEKMQ (reference sequence). The CDR3 length is 15 residues. The CDR3 DNA sequence: TGTGCCAGCAGCTTCTGGACTAGCGGGGAAGAGACCCAGTACTTC. The encoded protein is CASSFWTSGEETQYF.

V is TRBV3-1 (or the pseudogene TRBV3-2) and J is TRBJ2-1; D gene unclear. The CDR3 covers 15 residues. The germline CDR1 and CDR2 sequences are LGHDT and YNNKEL (reference sequence). The germline V and J ends were trimmed by 0 bases and 0 bases, with 6 bases remaining between them. CDR3 region: CASSQDSSSYNEQFF. As DNA, the CDR3 is TGTGCCAGCAGCCAAGACTCGAGCTCCTACAATGAGCAGTTCTTC.

The rearrangement joins TRBV7-9 to TRBJ1-1; no clear D gene. Germline CDR1 is SEHNR and CDR2 is FQNEAQ (reference sequence). V lost 3 bases, J lost 1 base, and 6 bases lay in between. The CDR3 totals 13 residues. The DNA for the CDR3 is TGTGCCAGCAGCTTGTACAGGAACACTGAAGCTTTCTTT. Amino acid sequence: CASSLYRNTEAFF.